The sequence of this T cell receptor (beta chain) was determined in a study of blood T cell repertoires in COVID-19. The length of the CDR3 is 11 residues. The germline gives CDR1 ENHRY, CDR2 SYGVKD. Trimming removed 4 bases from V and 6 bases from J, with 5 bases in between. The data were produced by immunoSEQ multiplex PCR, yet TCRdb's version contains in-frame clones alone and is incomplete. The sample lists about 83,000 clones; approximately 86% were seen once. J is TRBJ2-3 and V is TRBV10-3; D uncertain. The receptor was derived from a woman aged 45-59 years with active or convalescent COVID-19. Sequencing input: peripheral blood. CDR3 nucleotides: TGTGCCATCAGTGGTGAGGATACGCAGTATTTT. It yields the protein CAISGEDTQYF.